One and the same sample provided the 24 T cell receptor beta chains below, sequenced in a study of blood T cells in healthy people across ages. PCR was performed a second time for roughly 7 to 12 cycles using a sample-barcoded 5' primer and a J-beta primer mix. Using its own MiXCR run on the 5' RACE reads, TCRdb lists one record per CDR3 protein. In the table there are around 1,800,000 distinct CDR3 sequences, roughly two fifths of which are singletons. Material for sequencing was blood. Receptors were obtained from a human donor in good health.

This clonotype was picked up a small number of times. This sequence joins TRBV20-1 and TRBJ2-1; tentative D call: TRBD2 (6 bases). The V gene's germline CDR1 is DFQATT and CDR2 SNEGSKA (reference sequence). Trimming cost V 3 bases and J 3 bases, with 15 bases left between them. This CDR3 has 15 amino acids. CDR3 in amino acids: CSASVPGRIYNEQFF. The CDR3 region has the DNA TGCAGTGCTAGTGTCCCAGGGAGGATCTACAATGAGCAGTTCTTC.

A remark on this clonotype: Germline is not matched at one junction end, which may reflect a read error. This chain uses TRBV3-1 with TRBJ2-1, with 13 bases lining up with TRBD2. Germline V gene data show CDR1 as LGHDT and CDR2 as YNNKEL (reference sequence). This CDR3 has 15 residues. CDR3: CGSSPGLAGLNEQFF. The CDR3 region has the DNA TGTGGCAGCAGCCCGGGACTAGCGGGACTAAATGAGCAGTTCTTC.

The J gene is TRBJ2-2, the V gene TRBV10-3; weak D call: TRBD2 (5 bases). Deletions cut 8 bases from V and 0 bases from J, with 10 bases between. This CDR3 has 14 amino acids. Germline values: CDR1 ENHRY, CDR2 SYGVKD. CDR3 loop: CAIGSFANTGELFF. CDR3 in DNA: TGTGCCATCGGGAGTTTCGCGAACACCGGGGAGCTGTTTTTT.

The chain links TRBV7-9 to TRBJ1-2; D call uncertain. Germline V gene sequence: CDR1 SEHNR, CDR2 FQNEAQ (reference sequence). Trimming removed 1 base from V and 7 bases from J, with 10 bases in between. This CDR3 has 13 residues. Here the CDR3 reads CASSLDPSGGYTF. CDR3 DNA: TGTGCCAGCAGCTTAGACCCGTCGGGTGGCTACACCTTC.

This clonotype has just a few counts. The conserved final phenylalanine or tryptophan is absent from the CDR3, which likely points to a read error. This chain uses TRBV20-1 with TRBJ1-2; D is unresolved. V dropped 3 bases and J dropped 4 bases, with 6 bases sitting between them. This CDR3 contains 11 residues. Germline V gene sequence: CDR1 DFQATT, CDR2 SNEGSKA (reference sequence). CDR3 nucleotide sequence: TGCAGTGCTAGTACCGTCTATGGCTACACCTTA. Its protein product is CSASTVYGYTL.

The V call is TRBV6-5, the J call TRBJ1-1; D might be TRBD1 (5 bases). Trimming took 8 bases from V and 11 from J, leaving 24 bases between them. Germline-derived CDR1 and CDR2 are MNHEY and SVGAGI. The CDR3 contains 14 residues. The CDR3 loop reads CASVTSGDRSEAFF. CDR3 DNA sequence: TGTGCCAGCGTCACTTCGGGGGATCGGTCCGAGGCTTTCTTT.

Regarding this clonotype: One end of the junction varies from germline; a read error may be responsible. The chain uses TRBV4-2 and TRBJ2-5; a weak D match, TRBD1 (5 bases). The CDR3 extends over 14 amino acids. CDR1 and CDR2 from the germline V gene are LGHNA and YNFKEQ. Here the CDR3 reads CASSQTQGKESQYF. Written as DNA, the CDR3 is TGTGCCAGCAGCCAAACTCAGGGAAAAGAGTCCCAGTACTTC.

With respect to this clonotype: At one end, the junction sequence differs from germline, possibly due to a read error. The V and J genes are TRBV6-2 or TRBV6-3 and TRBJ2-5, with unresolved D. The V gene's germline CDR1 is MNHEY and CDR2 SVGEGT. This CDR3 has 11 amino acids. The CDR3 spells CACSLAETQYF. The CDR3 DNA is TGTGCCTGCAGTTTGGCAGAGACCCAGTACTTC.

The chain carries TRBV12-3 or TRBV12-4 and TRBJ1-5; a weak D match, TRBD1 (6 bases). The CDR3 has 19 residues. Trimming removed 6 bases at V and 4 bases at J, with 28 bases between. The CDR3 sequence is CASSVRGARDGDWNQPQHF. The CDR3 DNA is TGTGCCAGCAGCGTCCGGGGGGCGCGTGATGGGGATTGGAATCAGCCCCAGCATTTT.

There are a few counts of this clonotype. The chain joins TRBV2 to TRBJ1-2, with D possibly being TRBD1 (6 bases). V dropped 7 bases and J dropped 4 bases, with 13 bases sitting between them. The CDR3 totals 13 residues. Germline assignment: CDR1 SNHLY and CDR2 FYNNEI. CDR3 loop: CASTKTGGYGYTF. CDR3 sequence (DNA): TGTGCCAGCACCAAGACAGGTGGCTATGGCTACACCTTC.

This clonotype was picked up a small number of times. The chain carries TRBV5-1 and TRBJ2-3; 10 positions agree with TRBD2. The CDR3 has 14 amino acids. The V gene's germline CDR1 is SGHRS and CDR2 YFSETQ. The trim removed 4 bases at V and 6 bases at J, leaving 5 bases unmatched. The CDR3 nucleotides read TGCGCCAGCAGCCCAGCGGGGGGGTTGGATACGCAGTATTTT. Translation gives CASSPAGGLDTQYF.

The chain is built from TRBV20-1 and TRBJ2-3, with TRBD2 matching over 7 bases. V was pared by 6 bases and J by 6 bases, with 15 bases of the junction left unmatched. This CDR3 is 15 amino acids long. The germline CDR1 and CDR2 sequences are DFQATT and SNEGSKA (reference sequence). The CDR3 sequence is CSATHYAGVSDTQYF. The CDR3 DNA reads as TGCAGTGCGACACATTATGCGGGGGTTTCGGATACGCAGTATTTT.

This clonotype has just a few counts. This chain links TRBV7-2 with TRBJ2-3; tentatively, D is TRBD2 (6 bases). CDR3 length equals 18 residues. V was cut by 1 base and J by 2 bases, with 19 bases left in between. From germline, CDR1 is SGHTA and CDR2 FQGNSA. CDR3 sequence reads: CASSLGGDPRIDTDTQYF. The CDR3 DNA sequence: TGTGCCAGCAGCTTAGGGGGGGACCCCAGGATAGACACAGATACGCAGTATTTT.

This clonotype has a handful of counts. This chain uses TRBV12-3 or TRBV12-4 with TRBJ2-5; D ambiguous. This CDR3 contains 12 residues. V was trimmed by 1 base and J by 5 bases, leaving 5 bases between them. The DNA of the CDR3 is TGTGCCAGCAGTTTAGGGCACGAGACCCAGTACTTC. Translating gives CASSLGHETQYF.

The V gene is TRBV28, the J gene TRBJ2-3, with 7 bases that match TRBD1. V gave up 5 bases and J gave up 0 bases; unmatched junction bases: 5. The CDR3 consists of 15 residues. Germline V gene data show CDR1 as MDHEN and CDR2 as SYDVKM. The CDR3 coding sequence is TGTGCCAGCAGTCTACAGGGGATTAGCACAGATACGCAGTATTTT. Translated: CASSLQGISTDTQYF. The entire variable domain, with the rest obtained from reference TRBV28 and TRBJ2-3, is as follows: DVKVTQSSRYLVKRTGEKVFLECVQDMDHENMFWYRQDPGLGLRLIYFSYDVKMKEKGDIPEGYSVSREKKERFSLILESASTNQTSMYLCASSLQGISTDTQYFGPGTRLTVL.

This clonotype was seen a handful of times. The V call is TRBV4-3, the J call TRBJ1-2, with D possibly being TRBD1 (5 bases). Germline CDR1 LGHNA, CDR2 YSLEER. This CDR3 has 15 residues. Trimming cost V 1 base and J 4 bases, with 13 bases left between them. CDR3 sequence (DNA): TGCGCCAGCAGCCAAGCGGGGGGGAACGGCTATGGCTACACCTTC. This translates into CASSQAGGNGYGYTF.

The chain employs TRBV20-1 and TRBJ1-1; D is unresolved. V gave up 0 bases and J gave up 6 bases, with 11 bases separating them. This CDR3 has 13 amino acids. CDR1 and CDR2 from the germline V gene are DFQATT and SNEGSKA (reference sequence). The CDR3 is CSARDGRRAEAFF. The CDR3 DNA follows: TGCAGTGCTAGAGATGGTCGACGGGCTGAAGCTTTCTTT.

This clonotype was counted many times. The chain carries TRBV4-3 and TRBJ2-3, with unresolved D. Germline V gene lookup returns CDR1 LGHNA and CDR2 YSLEER. Trimming cost V 1 base and J 0 bases, with 5 bases left between them. This CDR3 spans 14 amino acids. CDR3 nucleotides: TGCGCCAGCAGCCAAGGGGGAAGCACAGATACGCAGTATTTT. Its translation: CASSQGGSTDTQYF.

This rearrangement joins TRBV7-8 to TRBJ1-2; D is unclear. The germline V gene encodes CDR1 SGHVS and CDR2 FQNEAQ. The CDR3 contains 16 residues. The germline V and J ends were trimmed by 5 bases and 0 bases, with 16 bases remaining between them. This CDR3 reads CASSRRGVTSNYGYTF. The CDR3 nucleotides read TGTGCCAGCAGCAGACGCGGGGTCACCTCTAACTATGGCTACACCTTC.

This clonotype was counted only a few times. CDR3 loop: CASSFQGAVNEQFF. In DNA form, the CDR3 reads TGTGCCAGCAGCTTCCAGGGGGCTGTCAATGAGCAGTTCTTC. V and J are TRBV7-2 and TRBJ2-1, with 8 bases fitting TRBD1. Germline assignment: CDR1 SGHTA and CDR2 FQGNSA. This CDR3 is 14 amino acids long. V lost 3 bases and J lost 6; bases outside the gene matches: 4.

The CDR3 coding sequence is TGTGCCAGCGGAAGAGAGCCACGACAGGGAAGCTCTGGGGCCAACGTCCTGACTTTC. This codes for CASGREPRQGSSGANVLTF. This sequence joins TRBV28 and TRBJ2-6; TRBD1 matches at 7 bases. Looked up from germline, CDR1 is MDHEN and CDR2 is SYDVKM. Germline trimming cut 8 bases from V and 0 bases from J; bases unmatched to any gene: 16. CDR3 length: 19 residues. The variable domain in full, completed from reference TRBV28 and TRBJ2-6, reads DVKVTQSSRYLVKRTGEKVFLECVQDMDHENMFWYRQDPGLGLRLIYFSYDVKMKEKGDIPEGYSVSREKKERFSLILESASTNQTSMYLCASGREPRQGSSGANVLTFGAGSRLTVL.

The rearrangement joins TRBV6-1 to TRBJ2-7; the D is unclear. Germline CDR1 is MNHNS and CDR2 is SASEGT. There are 15 residues in the CDR3. V lost 1 base and J lost 0, with 10 bases in between. CDR3 in DNA: TGTGCCAGCAGTGAAGGAGGTGGATACTCCTACGAGCAGTACTTC. Protein: CASSEGGGYSYEQYF.

This clonotype has only a few counts. The chain joins TRBV25-1 to TRBJ1-2; maybe TRBD1 (5 bases). CDR3 length equals 13 residues. V was clipped by 8 bases and J by 3 bases, with 13 bases between them. Germline CDR1 is MGHDK and CDR2 is SYGVNS. Written as DNA, the CDR3 is TGTGCCAGCCTGGGGGGGGTACACTATGGCTACACCTTC. This translates into CASLGGVHYGYTF.

V usage is TRBV5-1 and J usage is TRBJ1-2; D gene uncertain. The germline gives CDR1 SGHRS, CDR2 YFSETQ. This CDR3 is 14 amino acids long. V was pared by 0 bases and J by 8 bases, with 14 bases between. The chain's CDR3 is CASSLEPTPEGYTF. DNA for the CDR3: TGCGCCAGCAGCTTGGAACCGACCCCCGAAGGCTACACCTTC.